This T cell receptor (beta chain) was found in a study of T cell repertoires in urothelial bladder cancer. Findings of the study overall: A single clone reached approximately 2.2% in benign versus up to roughly 15% in carcinoma.

Trimming pared 1 base from V and 4 bases from J, leaving 15 bases between. This CDR3 is 16 amino acids long. Germline CDR1 and CDR2: LNHDA and SQIVND (reference sequence). Assay used: immunoSEQ multiplex PCR; TCRdb lists only in-frame clones, some missing. Among just over 900 clones listed, over 60% were seen once. As for this clone: Its antigen is currently unknown.

The V and J genes are TRBV19 and TRBJ2-3, with D tentatively TRBD1 (6 bases). Sequences were obtained from tumor-infiltrating cells from bladder cancer. This TCR was recovered from a human donor with urothelial carcinoma. CDR3 nucleotides: TGTGCCAGTAGTATAGGGCTTTCAGGGGCCTCAGATACGCAGTATTTT. Its protein product is CASSIGLSGASDTQYF.